Listed below are T cell receptor beta chains from one sample, sequenced in a study of blood T cell repertoires in COVID-19. TCRdb keeps only in-frame clones here, not all; method: immunoSEQ multiplex PCR. This sample yields some 180,000 clones, of which 70% to 90% are seen a single time; approximately 21% belongs to the top ten. The sequenced sample was peripheral blood. The receptors originated from a man aged 55-75 years with active or convalescent COVID-19. Each CDR3 is given with its conserved first and last residue. A D gene is named only where the DNA matches it firmly. Some rows have no size entry. The others give once, few or many, or a class for an expanded clone.

J gene	CDR3 length	clone size	V gene	D gene	CDR3 protein	CDR3 DNA
TRBJ1-6	16	few	TRBV4-2	-	CASSRHSGEINSPLHF	TGTGCCAGCAGTCGACATTCGGGGGAAATTAATTCACCCCTCCACTTT
TRBJ1-1	13	-	TRBV30	TRBD1	CAWSGGTGKEAFF	TGTGCCTGGAGCGGAGGGACAGGGAAGGAAGCTTTCTTT
TRBJ2-7	16	-	TRBV6-1	TRBD1	CASSDPPGTGGHEQYF	TGTGCCAGCAGTGACCCTCCCGGGACAGGGGGTCACGAGCAGTACTTC
TRBJ2-3	18	-	TRBV3-1/TRBV3-2	TRBD2	CASSPGLAGGGRTDTQYF	TGTGCCAGCAGCCCCGGACTAGCGGGGGGGGGTCGCACAGATACGCAGTATTTT
TRBJ2-5	14	-	TRBV6-2/TRBV6-3	TRBD2	CASSYSGTSRTQYF	TGTGCCAGCAGTTACTCGGGGACTAGTCGAACCCAGTACTTC
TRBJ2-3	14	-	TRBV6-5	TRBD2	CASSYSRGLDTQYF	TGTGCCAGCAGTTACTCGCGGGGGTTAGATACGCAGTATTTT
TRBJ1-2	18	-	TRBV9	-	CASSVAYEFRDHLYGYTF	TGTGCCAGCAGCGTGGCTTATGAATTCAGGGATCACCTCTATGGCTACACCTTC
TRBJ1-4	14	-	TRBV3-1/TRBV3-2	TRBD1	CASSQTGVGEKLFF	TGTGCCAGCAGCCAAACAGGGGTAGGGGAAAAACTGTTTTTT
TRBJ2-1	15	-	TRBV7-9	TRBD2	CASSWSGGVYNEQFF	TGTGCCAGCAGCTGGAGCGGGGGGGTCTACAATGAGCAGTTCTTC
TRBJ1-5	16	once	TRBV4-1	-	CASSPTIGQPNQPQHF	TGCGCCAGCAGCCCGACGATTGGACAGCCCAATCAGCCCCAGCATTTT
TRBJ2-3	14	many	TRBV25-1	TRBD2	CASSGAGGRDTQYF	TGTGCCAGCAGTGGGGCGGGGGGGAGAGATACGCAGTATTTT
TRBJ1-1	14	-	TRBV19	TRBD1	CASSATGLNTEAFF	TGTGCCAGTAGTGCGACAGGGTTGAACACTGAAGCTTTCTTT
TRBJ2-7	13	-	TRBV6-1	-	CASSEARAYEQYF	TGTGCCAGCAGTGAAGCGCGGGCCTACGAGCAGTACTTC
TRBJ2-7	11	-	TRBV27	-	CASASTYEQYF	TGTGCCAGCGCGTCAACCTACGAGCAGTACTTC
TRBJ2-1	13	once	TRBV6-1	-	CASSEQYYNEQFF	TGTGCCAGCAGTGAGCAGTATTACAATGAGCAGTTCTTC
TRBJ2-2	16	-	TRBV18	-	CASSPETDTNTGELFF	TGTGCCAGCTCACCTGAAACGGACACCAACACCGGGGAGCTGTTTTTT
TRBJ1-1	13	-	TRBV12-3/TRBV12-4	TRBD1	CASGQGSPSEAFF	TGTGCCAGCGGACAGGGGTCCCCCTCTGAAGCTTTCTTT
TRBJ2-5	14	-	TRBV6-5	-	CASSLPGTRETQYF	TGTGCCAGCAGTTTGCCCGGGACAAGAGAGACCCAGTACTTC
TRBJ2-6	14	once	TRBV2	-	CASRQPSGANVLTF	TGTGCCAGCAGACAGCCATCTGGGGCCAACGTCCTGACTTTC
TRBJ1-6	17	-	TRBV7-6	TRBD1	CASSSPSGTGANSPLHF	TGTGCCAGCAGCTCTCCTTCCGGGACAGGGGCAAATTCACCCCTCCACTTT
TRBJ1-2	15	-	TRBV3-1/TRBV3-2	TRBD1	CASSQAGIGTGHYTF	TGTGCCAGCAGCCAAGCGGGGATAGGGACAGGGCATTACACCTTC
TRBJ2-7	14	once	TRBV5-1	-	CASSLARQDLEQYF	TGCGCCAGCAGCTTGGCGAGACAGGACTTGGAGCAGTACTTC
TRBJ1-1	15	-	TRBV5-1	TRBD1	CASRGQGDLNTEAFF	TGCGCCAGCAGGGGACAGGGGGACCTGAACACTGAAGCTTTCTTT
TRBJ2-1	17	-	TRBV4-2	TRBD2	CASSQPQGTSLSREQFF	TGTGCCAGCAGCCAGCCACAAGGGACTAGCCTAAGCAGGGAGCAGTTCTTC
TRBJ1-6	14	-	TRBV6-5	TRBD1	CASNLQGANSPLHF	TGTGCCAGCAACCTTCAGGGGGCGAATTCACCCCTCCACTTT
TRBJ2-5	14	-	TRBV11-2	-	CASSLGQNQETQYF	TGTGCCAGCAGCTTAGGGCAGAACCAAGAGACCCAGTACTTC
TRBJ1-2	14	-	TRBV5-1	-	CASSLAQGISGYTF	TGCGCCAGCAGCTTGGCACAGGGCATAAGTGGCTACACCTTC
TRBJ2-7	14	-	TRBV6-5	TRBD1	CASRTGTAVYEQYF	TGTGCCAGCAGAACCGGGACAGCAGTCTACGAGCAGTACTTC
TRBJ1-2	14	-	TRBV24-1	TRBD1	CATRGTGGGYGYTF	TGTGCCACAAGAGGAACAGGGGGCGGGTATGGCTACACCTTC
TRBJ1-1	15	once	TRBV5-1	-	CASSARTATNTEAFF	TGCGCCAGCAGCGCCCGGACAGCTACGAACACTGAAGCTTTCTTT
TRBJ2-1	13	-	TRBV19	-	CASSISSPNEQFF	TGTGCCAGTAGTATATCTAGCCCCAATGAGCAGTTCTTC
TRBJ1-3	15	-	TRBV5-5	-	CASSLAGYSGNTIYF	TGTGCCAGCAGCTTGGCGGGTTACTCTGGAAACACCATATATTTT
TRBJ1-2	14	-	TRBV7-9	-	CASSLVGQGPGYTF	TGTGCCAGCAGCTTAGTGGGCCAGGGCCCTGGCTACACCTTC
TRBJ1-5	15	once	TRBV19	-	CASRTPGGGNQPQHF	TGTGCCAGTAGAACCCCGGGGGGCGGCAATCAGCCCCAGCATTTT
TRBJ1-2	15	-	TRBV7-9	-	CASHRGGPPSDGYTF	TGTGCCAGCCATAGGGGGGGCCCACCTAGTGATGGCTACACCTTC
TRBJ2-6	16	-	TRBV6-2/TRBV6-3	-	CASSRRQGGLANVLTF	TGTGCCAGCAGCCGTAGACAAGGAGGATTGGCCAACGTCCTGACTTTC
TRBJ1-2	14	-	TRBV6-5	-	CASSYAAGQYGYTF	TGTGCCAGCAGTTACGCAGCAGGGCAATATGGCTACACCTTC
TRBJ2-1	11	-	TRBV20-1	-	CSSAEADEQFF	TGCAGTTCTGCAGAAGCGGACGAGCAGTTCTTC
TRBJ1-2	12	-	TRBV3-1/TRBV3-2	-	CASSQEGVGYTF	TGTGCCAGCAGCCAAGAAGGGGTGGGCTACACCTTC
TRBJ2-1	14	-	TRBV5-1	TRBD1	CASSLEAQGNEQFF	TGCGCCAGCAGCTTGGAAGCACAGGGGAATGAGCAGTTCTTC
TRBJ2-7	13	-	TRBV2	TRBD1	CASSVDRAYEQYF	TGTGCCAGCAGTGTAGACAGGGCCTACGAGCAGTACTTC
TRBJ2-5	12	-	TRBV29-1	-	CSVAGGWETQYF	TGCAGCGTCGCAGGGGGGTGGGAGACCCAGTACTTC